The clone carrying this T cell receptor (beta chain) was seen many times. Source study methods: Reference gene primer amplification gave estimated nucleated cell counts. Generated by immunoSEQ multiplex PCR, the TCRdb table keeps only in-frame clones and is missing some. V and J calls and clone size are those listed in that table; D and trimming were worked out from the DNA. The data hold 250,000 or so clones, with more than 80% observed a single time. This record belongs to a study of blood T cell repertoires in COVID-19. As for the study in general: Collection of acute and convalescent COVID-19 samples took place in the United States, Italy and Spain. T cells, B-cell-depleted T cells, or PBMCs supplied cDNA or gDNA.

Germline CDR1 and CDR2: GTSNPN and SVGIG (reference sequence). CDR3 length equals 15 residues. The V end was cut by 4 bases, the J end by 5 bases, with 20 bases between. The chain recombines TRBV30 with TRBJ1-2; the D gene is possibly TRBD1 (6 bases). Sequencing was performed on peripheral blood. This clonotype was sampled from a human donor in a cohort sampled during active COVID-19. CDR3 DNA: TGTGCCTGGACCCTGGGGGGGGGCGGTCGGTATGGCTACACCTTC. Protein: CAWTLGGGGRYGYTF.